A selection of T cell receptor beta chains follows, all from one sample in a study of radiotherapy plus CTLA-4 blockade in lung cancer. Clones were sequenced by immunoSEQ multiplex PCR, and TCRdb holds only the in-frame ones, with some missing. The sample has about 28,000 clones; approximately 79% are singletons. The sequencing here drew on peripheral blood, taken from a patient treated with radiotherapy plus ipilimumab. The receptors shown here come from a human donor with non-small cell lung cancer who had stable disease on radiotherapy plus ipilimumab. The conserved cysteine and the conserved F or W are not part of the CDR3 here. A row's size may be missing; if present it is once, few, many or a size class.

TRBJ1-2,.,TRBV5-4,ASSLPGRYGYT
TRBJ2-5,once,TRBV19,ASSIGRGQETQY
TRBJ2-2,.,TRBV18,ASSPTWDRVGSGELF
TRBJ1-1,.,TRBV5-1,ASSLALGNTEAF
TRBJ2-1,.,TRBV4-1,ASSQPDRDRYNEQF
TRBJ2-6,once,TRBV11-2,ASSPRDPGRSGANVLT
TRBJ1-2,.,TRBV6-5,ASSYGSGAGSYGYT
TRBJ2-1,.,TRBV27,ASSFGGASYNEQF
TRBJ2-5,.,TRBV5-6,ASSPGAAGGRTQY
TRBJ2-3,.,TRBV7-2,ASSLEAPLTQY